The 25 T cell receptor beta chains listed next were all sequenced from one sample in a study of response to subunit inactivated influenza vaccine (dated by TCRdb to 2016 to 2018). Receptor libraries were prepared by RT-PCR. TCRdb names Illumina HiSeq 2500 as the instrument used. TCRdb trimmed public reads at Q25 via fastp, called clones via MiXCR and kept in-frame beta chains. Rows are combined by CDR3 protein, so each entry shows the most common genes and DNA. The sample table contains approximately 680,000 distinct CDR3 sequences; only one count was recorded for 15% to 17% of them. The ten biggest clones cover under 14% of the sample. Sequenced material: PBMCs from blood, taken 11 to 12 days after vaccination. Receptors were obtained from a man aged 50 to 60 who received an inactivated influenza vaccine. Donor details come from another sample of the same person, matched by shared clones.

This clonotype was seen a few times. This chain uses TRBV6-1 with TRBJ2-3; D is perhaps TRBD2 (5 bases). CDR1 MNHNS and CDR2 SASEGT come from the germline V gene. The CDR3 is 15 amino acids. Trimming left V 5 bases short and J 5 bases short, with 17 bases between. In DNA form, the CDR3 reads TGTGCCAGCAGTCGAGGACTGGCCGGGTTAGATACGCAGTATTTT. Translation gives CASSRGLAGLDTQYF.

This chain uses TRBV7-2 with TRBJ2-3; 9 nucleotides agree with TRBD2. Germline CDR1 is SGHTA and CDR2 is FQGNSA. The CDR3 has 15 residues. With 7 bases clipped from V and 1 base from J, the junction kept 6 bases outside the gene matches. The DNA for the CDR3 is TGTGCCAGCAAACCAGCGGGGGGTGGCACAGATACGCAGTATTTT. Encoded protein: CASKPAGGGTDTQYF.

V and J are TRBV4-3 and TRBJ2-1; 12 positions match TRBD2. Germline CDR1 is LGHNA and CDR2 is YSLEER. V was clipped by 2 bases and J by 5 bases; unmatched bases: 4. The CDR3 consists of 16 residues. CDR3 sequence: CASSQYGLAGNNEQFF. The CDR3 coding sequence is TGCGCCAGCAGCCAATACGGACTAGCGGGGAACAATGAGCAGTTCTTC.

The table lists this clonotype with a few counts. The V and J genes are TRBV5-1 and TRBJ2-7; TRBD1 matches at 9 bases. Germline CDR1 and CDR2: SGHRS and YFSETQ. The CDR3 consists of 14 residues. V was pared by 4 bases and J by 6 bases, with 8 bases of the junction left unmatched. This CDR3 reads CASSPIGTGTEQYF. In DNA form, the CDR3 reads TGCGCCAGCAGCCCGATCGGGACAGGGACCGAGCAGTACTTC.

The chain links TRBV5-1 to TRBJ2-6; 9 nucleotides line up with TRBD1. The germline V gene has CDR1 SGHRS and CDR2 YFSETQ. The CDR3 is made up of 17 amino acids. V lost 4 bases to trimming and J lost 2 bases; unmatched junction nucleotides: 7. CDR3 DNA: TGCGCCAGCAGCCCCCGGGACAGGGCCACTGGGGCCAACGTCCTGACTTTC. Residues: CASSPRDRATGANVLTF.

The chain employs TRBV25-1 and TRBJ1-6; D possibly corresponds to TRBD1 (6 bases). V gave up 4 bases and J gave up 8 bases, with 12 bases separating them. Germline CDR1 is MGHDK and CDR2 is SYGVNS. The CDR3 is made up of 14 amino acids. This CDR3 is CASSGQDWDSPLHF. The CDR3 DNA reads TGTGCCAGCAGTGGACAGGATTGGGATTCACCCCTCCACTTT. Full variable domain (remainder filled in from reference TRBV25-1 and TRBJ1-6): EADIYQTPRYLVIGTGKKITLECSQTMGHDKMYWYQQDPGMELHLIHYSYGVNSTEKGDLSSESTVSRIRTEHFPLTLESARPSHTSQYLCASSGQDWDSPLHFGNGTRLTVT.

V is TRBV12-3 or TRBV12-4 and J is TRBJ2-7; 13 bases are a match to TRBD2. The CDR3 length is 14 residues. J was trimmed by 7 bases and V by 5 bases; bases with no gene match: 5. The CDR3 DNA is TGTGCCAGCAGTCCCCGGACTAGCGGGAGTGAGCAGTACTTC. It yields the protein CASSPRTSGSEQYF.

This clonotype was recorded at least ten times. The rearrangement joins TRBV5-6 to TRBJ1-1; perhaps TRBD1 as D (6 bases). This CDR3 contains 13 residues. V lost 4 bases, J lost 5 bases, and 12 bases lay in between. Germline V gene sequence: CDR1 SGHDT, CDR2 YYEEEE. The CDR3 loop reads CASSPNRVTEAFF. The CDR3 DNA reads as TGTGCCAGCAGCCCGAACAGGGTAACTGAAGCTTTCTTT.

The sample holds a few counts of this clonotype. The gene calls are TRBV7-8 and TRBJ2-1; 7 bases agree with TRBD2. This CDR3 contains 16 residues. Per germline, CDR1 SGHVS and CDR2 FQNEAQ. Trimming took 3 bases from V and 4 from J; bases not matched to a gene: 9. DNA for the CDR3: TGTGCCAGCAGCTTGTACGGGCCGGGGGGTTACAATGAGCAGTTCTTC. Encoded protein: CASSLYGPGGYNEQFF.

CDR3 region: CASSYPLGGRAEAFF. As DNA, the CDR3 is TGTGCCAGCAGTTACCCGCTGGGGGGCAGGGCTGAAGCTTTCTTT. This sequence joins TRBV6-5 and TRBJ1-1, with a possible D match to TRBD1 (6 bases). Per the germline V gene, CDR1 is MNHEY and CDR2 is SVGAGI. The V gene lost 2 bases and the J gene lost 6 bases, with 16 bases spanning the gap. The CDR3 sequence is 15 residues long.

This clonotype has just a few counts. The CDR3 DNA reads TGTGCCACCCTCCGGGACAGGAGTTACGAGCAGTACTTC. It translates to CATLRDRSYEQYF. The rearrangement links TRBV27 to TRBJ2-7, with 8 positions matching TRBD1. J was trimmed by 4 bases and V by 10 bases; bases with no gene match: 9. Germline assignment: CDR1 MNHEY and CDR2 SMNVEV (reference sequence). This CDR3 has 13 amino acids.

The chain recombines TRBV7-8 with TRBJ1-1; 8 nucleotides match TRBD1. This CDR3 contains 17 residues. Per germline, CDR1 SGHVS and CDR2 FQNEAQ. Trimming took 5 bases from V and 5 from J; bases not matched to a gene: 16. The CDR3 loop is CASSPGSGNRGLTEAFF. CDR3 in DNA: TGTGCCAGCAGCCCCGGATCCGGGAACAGGGGGTTGACTGAAGCTTTCTTT. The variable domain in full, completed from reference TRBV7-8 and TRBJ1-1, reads GAGVSQSPRYKVAKRGQDVALRCDPISGHVSLFWYQQALGQGPEFLTYFQNEAQLDKSGLPSDRFFAERPEGSVSTLKIQRTQQEDSAVYLCASSPGSGNRGLTEAFFGQGTRLTVV.

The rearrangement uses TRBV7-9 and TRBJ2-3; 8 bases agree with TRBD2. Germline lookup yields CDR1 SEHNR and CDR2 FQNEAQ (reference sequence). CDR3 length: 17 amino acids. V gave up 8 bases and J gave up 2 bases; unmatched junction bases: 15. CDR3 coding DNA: TGTGCCAGCCGCGACCTCGGGTCTAGCGGGTACACAGATACGCAGTATTTT. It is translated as CASRDLGSSGYTDTQYF. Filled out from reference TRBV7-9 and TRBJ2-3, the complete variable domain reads DTGVSQNPRHKITKRGQNVTFRCDPISEHNRLYWYRQTLGQGPEFLTYFQNEAQLEKSRLLSDRFSAERPKGSFSTLEIQRTEQGDSAMYLCASRDLGSSGYTDTQYFGPGTRLTVL.

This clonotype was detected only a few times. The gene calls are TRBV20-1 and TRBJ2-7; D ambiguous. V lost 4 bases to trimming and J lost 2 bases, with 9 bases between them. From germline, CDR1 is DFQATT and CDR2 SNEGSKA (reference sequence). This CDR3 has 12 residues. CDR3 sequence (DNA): TGCAGTGCTACCCTGGACCCCTACGAGCAGTACTTC. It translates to CSATLDPYEQYF.

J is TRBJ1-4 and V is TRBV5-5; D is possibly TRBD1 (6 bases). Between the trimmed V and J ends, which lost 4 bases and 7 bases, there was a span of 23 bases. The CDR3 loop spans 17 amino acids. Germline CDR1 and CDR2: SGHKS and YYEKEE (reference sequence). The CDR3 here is CASSPGTAHEGGEKLFF. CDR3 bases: TGTGCCAGCAGCCCCGGGACGGCCCACGAAGGGGGTGAAAAACTGTTTTTT.

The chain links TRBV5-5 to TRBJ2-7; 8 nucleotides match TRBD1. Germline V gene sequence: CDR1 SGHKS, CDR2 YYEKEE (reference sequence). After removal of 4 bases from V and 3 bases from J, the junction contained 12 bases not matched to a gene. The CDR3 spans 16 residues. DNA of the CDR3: TGTGCCAGCAGCCTGGAACAGACAGGGGTTATCTACGAGCAGTACTTC. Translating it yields CASSLEQTGVIYEQYF.

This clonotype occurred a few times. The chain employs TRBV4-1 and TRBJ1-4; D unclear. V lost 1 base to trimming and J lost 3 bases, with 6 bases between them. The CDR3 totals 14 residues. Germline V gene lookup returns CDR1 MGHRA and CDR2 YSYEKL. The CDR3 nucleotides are TGCGCCAGCAGCCAAGTCGGGGCTAATGAAAAACTGTTTTTT. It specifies CASSQVGANEKLFF.

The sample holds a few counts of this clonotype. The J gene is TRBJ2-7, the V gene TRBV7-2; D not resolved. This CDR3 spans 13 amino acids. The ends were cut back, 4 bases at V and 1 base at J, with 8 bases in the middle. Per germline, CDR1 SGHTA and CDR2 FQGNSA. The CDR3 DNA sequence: TGTGCCAGCAGCTCTATACAGTCCTACGAGCAGTACTTC. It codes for CASSSIQSYEQYF.

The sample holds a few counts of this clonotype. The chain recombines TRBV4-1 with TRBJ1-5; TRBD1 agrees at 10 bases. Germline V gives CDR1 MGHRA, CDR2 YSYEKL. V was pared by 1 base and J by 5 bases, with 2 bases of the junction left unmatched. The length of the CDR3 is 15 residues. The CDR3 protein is CASSQGDRGHQPQHF. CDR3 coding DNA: TGCGCCAGCAGCCAAGGGGACAGGGGACATCAGCCCCAGCATTTT.

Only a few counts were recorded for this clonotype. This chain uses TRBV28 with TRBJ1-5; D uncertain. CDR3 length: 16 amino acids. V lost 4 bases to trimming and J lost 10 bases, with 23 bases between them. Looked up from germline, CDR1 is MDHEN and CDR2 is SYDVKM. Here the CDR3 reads CASSYGVGRLEKPQHF. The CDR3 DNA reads TGTGCCAGCAGTTATGGGGTAGGACGGTTGGAAAAACCCCAGCATTTT. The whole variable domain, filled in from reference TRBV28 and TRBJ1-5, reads DVKVTQSSRYLVKRTGEKVFLECVQDMDHENMFWYRQDPGLGLRLIYFSYDVKMKEKGDIPEGYSVSREKKERFSLILESASTNQTSMYLCASSYGVGRLEKPQHFGDGTRLSIL.

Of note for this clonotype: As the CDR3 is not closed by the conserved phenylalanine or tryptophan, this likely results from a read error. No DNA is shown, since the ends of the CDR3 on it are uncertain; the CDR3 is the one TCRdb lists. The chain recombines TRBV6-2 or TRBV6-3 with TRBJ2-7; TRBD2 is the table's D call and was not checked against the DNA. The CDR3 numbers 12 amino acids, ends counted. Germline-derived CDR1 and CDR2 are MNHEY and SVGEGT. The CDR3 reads CASSYGAGGPVY.

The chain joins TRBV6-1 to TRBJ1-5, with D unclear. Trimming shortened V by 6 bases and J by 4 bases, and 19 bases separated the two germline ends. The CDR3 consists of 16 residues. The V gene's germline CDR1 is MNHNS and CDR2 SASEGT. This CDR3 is CASSGGLGRENQPQHF. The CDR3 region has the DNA TGTGCCAGCAGCGGCGGGCTAGGACGGGAAAATCAGCCCCAGCATTTT.

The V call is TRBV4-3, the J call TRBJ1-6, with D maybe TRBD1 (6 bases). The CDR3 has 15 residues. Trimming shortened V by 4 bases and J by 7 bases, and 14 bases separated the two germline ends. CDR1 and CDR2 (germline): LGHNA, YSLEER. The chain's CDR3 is CASSRTGLSNSPLHF. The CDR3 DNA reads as TGCGCCAGCAGCCGAACAGGGCTATCGAATTCACCCCTCCACTTT.

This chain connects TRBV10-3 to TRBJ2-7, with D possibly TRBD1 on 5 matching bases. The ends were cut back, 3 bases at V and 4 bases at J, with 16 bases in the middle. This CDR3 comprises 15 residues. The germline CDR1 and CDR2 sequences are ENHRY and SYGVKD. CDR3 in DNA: TGTGCCATCAGTGATCTCAAGGGGAAACTTTACGAGCAGTACTTC. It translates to CAISDLKGKLYEQYF.

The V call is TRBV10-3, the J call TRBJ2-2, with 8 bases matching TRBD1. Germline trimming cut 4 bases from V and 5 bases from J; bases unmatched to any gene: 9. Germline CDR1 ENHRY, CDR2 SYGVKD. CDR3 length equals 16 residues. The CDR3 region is CAISGGQGIETGELFF. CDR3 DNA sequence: TGTGCCATCAGTGGTGGACAGGGAATTGAGACCGGGGAGCTGTTTTTT.